This entry lists 8 T cell receptor beta chains sequenced from one sample in a study of lymphopenia after photon versus proton radiotherapy. Repertoires were generated with immunoSEQ multiplex PCR, while TCRdb's copy carries only in-frame clones and drops some. The data contain tens of thousands of clones, 80% to 95% of them singletons. The sequenced sample was peripheral blood, obtained from a patient treated with photon-based radiotherapy. The receptors derive from a man aged 55 to 70 with cholangiocarcinoma.

V usage is TRBV7-2 and J usage is TRBJ2-7, with D maybe TRBD1 (5 bases). Trimming stripped 4 bases from V and 0 bases from J, with 10 bases between. Germline assignment: CDR1 SGHTA and CDR2 FQGNSA. CDR3 length: 14 amino acids. The CDR3, as DNA: TGTGCCAGCAGCTACGACAGAGACTCCTACGAGCAGTACTTC. Amino acid sequence: CASSYDRDSYEQYF.

This sequence joins TRBV6-6 and TRBJ2-1; D is possibly TRBD2 (6 bases). V lost 4 bases to trimming and J lost 7 bases, with 8 bases between them. The germline CDR1 and CDR2 sequences are MNHNY and SVGAGI (reference sequence). This CDR3 region has 12 residues. CDR3 coding DNA: TGTGCCAGCAGTTCTAGCGATAATGAGCAGTTCTTC. Protein sequence: CASSSSDNEQFF.

The V call is TRBV7-9, the J call TRBJ2-5, with TRBD2 identical over 13 bases. CDR3 size: 16 residues. CDR1 and CDR2 from the germline V gene are SEHNR and FQNEAQ (reference sequence). After removal of 5 bases from V and 5 bases from J, the junction contained 8 bases not matched to a gene. DNA for the CDR3: TGTGCCAGCAGCCCATCCCGGACTAGCGGGGGTGAGACCCAGTACTTC. Its protein product is CASSPSRTSGGETQYF.

CDR3 sequence: CASSSGRRAFF. The CDR3 DNA reads TGTGCCAGCAGTTCGGGACGGAGAGCTTTCTTT. The chain joins TRBV28 to TRBJ1-1; tentatively, D is TRBD1 (5 bases). CDR3 length: 11 residues. Between the trimmed V and J ends, which lost 4 bases and 10 bases, there was a span of 10 bases. Germline V gene sequence: CDR1 MDHEN, CDR2 SYDVKM. Full variable domain (missing parts from reference TRBV28 and TRBJ1-1): DVKVTQSSRYLVKRTGEKVFLECVQDMDHENMFWYRQDPGLGLRLIYFSYDVKMKEKGDIPEGYSVSREKKERFSLILESASTNQTSMYLCASSSGRRAFFGQGTRLTVV.

The chain has TRBV4-1 and TRBJ1-1, with D unclear. The V and J ends lost 4 bases and 4 bases respectively, with 10 bases between them. Germline V gene data show CDR1 as MGHRA and CDR2 as YSYEKL. CDR3 length: 13 amino acids. The CDR3 nucleotides are TGCGCCAGCAGCCTAGTAGGCCCCACTGAAGCTTTCTTT. It translates to CASSLVGPTEAFF.

J is TRBJ2-1 and V is TRBV11-3, with a weak D call TRBD2 (6 bases). The CDR3 loop spans 13 amino acids. Germline lookup yields CDR1 SGHNT and CDR2 YENEEA. Deletions cut 5 bases from V and 6 bases from J, with 11 bases between. The CDR3 sequence: CASSRIAVNEQFF. In nucleotides, the CDR3 is TGTGCCAGCAGCCGTATAGCGGTCAATGAGCAGTTCTTC.

This chain joins TRBV25-1 and TRBJ1-5; 7 positions match TRBD1. The CDR3 spans 15 residues. J was trimmed by 9 bases and V by 1 base; bases with no gene match: 9. The germline V gene has CDR1 MGHDK and CDR2 SYGVNS. As DNA, the CDR3 is TGTGCCAGCAGTGAATCAGGAGGGGGCCTAGGGCCCCAGCATTTT. It yields the protein CASSESGGGLGPQHF.

The sample holds one count of this clone. The CDR3 nucleotides are TGTGCCAGCAGTTTATCGATCACAGGCTCTGGGGCCAACGTCCTGACTTTC. It encodes CASSLSITGSGANVLTF. This rearrangement joins TRBV27 to TRBJ2-6; D is perhaps TRBD1 (5 bases). The CDR3 has 17 amino acids. Trimming took off 0 bases at V and 0 bases at J, with 9 bases between the two ends. CDR1 and CDR2 from the germline V gene are MNHEY and SMNVEV (reference sequence).